The rows below give T cell receptor beta chains drawn from one sample of a study of blood T cell repertoires in COVID-19. Sequencing used immunoSEQ multiplex PCR; TCRdb keeps in-frame clones, though not all of them. Among approximately 350,000 clones listed, roughly 90% were seen once. The sequencing input was peripheral blood. The receptors here all came from a man aged 35 to 55 with acute or convalescent COVID-19. CDR3s include the opening cysteine and the closing phenylalanine or tryptophan. The D gene is left open where the match is weak. Expanded clones are given a class, and other clones once, few, many or no size at all.

-,TRBJ2-2,TRBV7-9,TRBD1,CASSLWTGTGELFF,TGTGCCAGCAGCCTATGGACAGGCACCGGGGAGCTGTTTTTT
-,TRBJ1-1,TRBV7-3,-,CASSLTHRAPTEAFF,TGTGCCAGCAGCTTAACCCACAGGGCCCCCACTGAAGCTTTCTTT
-,TRBJ1-2,TRBV24-1,-,CATSGAGLANYGYTF,TGTGCCACCAGTGGGGCAGGCCTCGCTAACTATGGCTACACCTTC
-,TRBJ1-5,TRBV21-1,-,CASSKGNRGENQPQHF,TGTGCCAGCAGCAAAGGCAACAGGGGAGAGAATCAGCCCCAGCATTTT
-,TRBJ2-1,TRBV5-4,TRBD1,CASSTRQGNYNEQFF,TGTGCCAGCAGCACAAGACAGGGGAACTACAATGAGCAGTTCTTC
-,TRBJ1-4,TRBV10-2,TRBD1,CASSETRQGTNEKLFF,TGCGCCAGCAGTGAGACCCGACAGGGGACTAATGAAAAACTGTTTTTT
-,TRBJ2-5,TRBV2,TRBD1,CASSEGTGPQETQYF,TGTGCCAGCAGTGAGGGGACAGGGCCCCAAGAGACCCAGTACTTC
-,TRBJ1-6,TRBV6-5,TRBD1,CASSRMTGTNSPLHF,TGTGCCAGCAGCCGAATGACAGGGACAAATTCACCCCTCCACTTT
-,TRBJ2-7,TRBV5-4,TRBD2,CASSQGIPGTSGSYEQYF,TGTGCCAGCAGCCAAGGTATACCCGGGACTAGCGGGAGCTACGAGCAGTACTTC
-,TRBJ1-1,TRBV2,TRBD1,CASLQDRVNTEAFF,TGTGCCAGCTTACAGGACAGGGTGAACACTGAAGCTTTCTTT
-,TRBJ2-6,TRBV6-2/TRBV6-3,TRBD1,CASSPGTGAGANVLTF,TGTGCCAGCAGTCCCGGGACAGGGGCCGGGGCCAACGTCCTGACTTTC
once,TRBJ2-5,TRBV3-1/TRBV3-2,TRBD2,CASSQPGLVRETQYF,TGTGCCAGCAGCCAACCGGGACTAGTACGAGAGACCCAGTACTTC
-,TRBJ2-5,TRBV7-3,TRBD1,CASSSGTGEETQYF,TGTGCCAGCAGCTCCGGGACAGGGGAAGAGACCCAGTACTTC
-,TRBJ1-5,TRBV28,-,CASYGGEWQPQHF,TGTGCCAGCTACGGGGGAGAGTGGCAGCCCCAGCATTTT
-,TRBJ1-2,TRBV4-1,-,CASSQVTGPYGYTF,TGCGCCAGCAGCCAGGTGACAGGCCCCTATGGCTACACCTTC
-,TRBJ1-3,TRBV28,TRBD1,CASSLPIWTGAPHSGNTIYF,TGTGCCAGCAGTTTACCAATCTGGACAGGGGCCCCGCACTCTGGAAACACCATATATTTT
-,TRBJ1-6,TRBV27,TRBD1,CASSQPRTGGWSPLHF,TGTGCCAGCAGCCAACCCCGGACAGGGGGCTGGTCACCCCTCCACTTT
-,TRBJ1-2,TRBV25-1,-,CASSELGGGALYGYTF,TGTGCCAGCAGTGAATTGGGGGGGGGCGCCCTCTATGGCTACACCTTC
-,TRBJ1-2,TRBV10-3,TRBD1,CAISGTGGAVVKGYTF,TGTGCCATCAGTGGGACAGGGGGCGCGGTTGTAAAAGGCTACACCTTC
-,TRBJ1-1,TRBV6-5,TRBD1,CASSPTGQMNTEAFF,TGTGCCAGCAGTCCCACGGGACAGATGAACACTGAAGCTTTCTTT
-,TRBJ1-3,TRBV9,-,CASSGGTRRKPGNTIYF,TGTGCCAGCAGCGGAGGGACACGTCGGAAACCTGGAAACACCATATATTTT
-,TRBJ1-3,TRBV16,-,CASSQSGRGNTIYF,TGTGCCAGCAGCCAATCGGGCAGGGGAAACACCATATATTTT
once,TRBJ1-5,TRBV2,-,CASSEYGGGPQHF,TGTGCCAGCAGTGAATACGGGGGTGGGCCCCAGCATTTT
-,TRBJ2-1,TRBV5-5,TRBD2,CASRRLAGGQYNEQFF,TGTGCCAGCAGACGCCTAGCGGGGGGTCAGTACAATGAGCAGTTCTTC
-,TRBJ1-4,TRBV27,-,CASSLSEGSGEKLFF,TGTGCCAGCAGTTTATCGGAGGGGAGCGGAGAAAAACTGTTTTTT
-,TRBJ2-3,TRBV6-5,TRBD1,CASRGGEGTDTQYF,TGTGCCAGCAGAGGGGGCGAGGGCACAGATACGCAGTATTTT
-,TRBJ1-2,TRBV5-1,-,CASSLDRAIYGYTF,TGCGCCAGCAGCTTGGACAGGGCCATCTATGGCTACACCTTC
-,TRBJ1-6,TRBV9,-,CASSLGGNSPLHF,TGTGCCAGCAGCCTAGGCGGTAATTCACCCCTCCACTTT
once,TRBJ1-1,TRBV5-5,-,CASSFPGNTEAFF,TGTGCCAGCAGCTTTCCGGGGAACACTGAAGCTTTCTTT
few,TRBJ1-3,TRBV14,-,CASSQRRGTGNTIYF,TGTGCCAGCAGCCAACGACGGGGGACTGGAAACACCATATATTTT
-,TRBJ1-1,TRBV9,-,CASSAARGNTEAFF,TGTGCCAGCAGCGCCGCCCGGGGGAACACTGAAGCTTTCTTT
once,TRBJ2-7,TRBV10-3,-,CAISDSFYEQYF,TGTGCCATCAGTGATTCCTTTTACGAGCAGTACTTC
-,TRBJ1-6,TRBV6-2/TRBV6-3,TRBD1,CASSWDRIGGSPLHF,TGTGCCAGCAGTTGGGACAGGATCGGCGGTTCACCCCTCCACTTT
-,TRBJ1-1,TRBV2,TRBD1,CASRYRGYTEAFF,TGTGCCAGCAGATACAGGGGTTACACTGAAGCTTTCTTT
-,TRBJ1-1,TRBV4-3,TRBD1,CASSLYHPGGTEAFF,TGCGCCAGCAGCCTGTATCACCCAGGGGGCACTGAAGCTTTCTTT
-,TRBJ1-2,TRBV5-4,-,CASRRAQPSLFDGYTF,TGTGCCAGCAGGAGAGCGCAGCCCTCCCTTTTTGATGGCTACACCTTC
-,TRBJ2-1,TRBV10-3,TRBD1,CAIKTDRANEQFF,TGTGCCATCAAGACCGACAGGGCCAATGAGCAGTTCTTC